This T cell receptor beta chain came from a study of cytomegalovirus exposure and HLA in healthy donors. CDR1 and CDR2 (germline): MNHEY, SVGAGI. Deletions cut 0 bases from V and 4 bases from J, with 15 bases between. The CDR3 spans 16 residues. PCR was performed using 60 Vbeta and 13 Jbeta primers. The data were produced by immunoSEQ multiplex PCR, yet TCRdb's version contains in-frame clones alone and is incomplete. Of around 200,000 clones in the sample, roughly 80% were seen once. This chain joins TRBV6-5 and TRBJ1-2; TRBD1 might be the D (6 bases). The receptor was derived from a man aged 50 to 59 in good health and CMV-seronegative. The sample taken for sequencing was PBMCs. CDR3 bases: TGTGCCAGCAGTTACTCGAGTAGGGTACAGGGCTATGGCTACACCTTC. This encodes CASSYSSRVQGYGYTF.